Shown below are 31 T cell receptor beta chains from a single sample sequenced in a study of T cells in tumors after PD-1 blockade. The repertoire was sequenced with immunoSEQ multiplex PCR; TCRdb's copy has only in-frame clones and lacks some. The sample consists of 55,000 to 65,000 clones, roughly 78% of them appearing once. The source was PBMCs, collected before anti-PD-1 treatment. These receptors were collected from a human donor with basal cell carcinoma.

The chain combines TRBV2 with TRBJ1-4; no reliable D call. Germline V gene data show CDR1 as SNHLY and CDR2 as FYNNEI. The CDR3 consists of 14 residues. V was cut by 6 bases and J by 8 bases, with 16 bases left in between. The CDR3 is CASRETFLGEKLFF. The CDR3 DNA reads TGTGCCAGCAGGGAGACATTCCTGGGGGAAAAACTGTTTTTT.

This clone was recorded a few times. This chain uses TRBV11-3 with TRBJ2-7; 9 bases map to TRBD1. There are 16 residues in the CDR3. The germline V gene has CDR1 SGHNT and CDR2 YENEEA. Trimming took 4 bases from V and 0 from J; bases not matched to a gene: 7. The CDR3: CASSSGQGQSSYEQYF. The CDR3 coding sequence is TGTGCCAGCAGCTCGGGACAGGGACAAAGCTCCTACGAGCAGTACTTC.

Concerning this clone itself: Relative to the germline gene, one junction end is altered; a read error may explain this. This rearrangement joins TRBV11-3 to TRBJ1-4; D is undetermined. CDR1 is SGHNT, CDR2 YENEEA, per germline. This CDR3 is 15 amino acids long. CDR3 amino acids: CASSLSPGPNQKLFF. As DNA, the CDR3 is TGTGCCAGCAGCCTCTCTCCCGGGCCTAATCAAAAACTGTTTTTT.

Ten or more counts support this clone. The rearrangement uses TRBV7-9 and TRBJ2-7; D may correspond to TRBD1 or TRBD2 (5 bases each). Trimming removed 6 bases at V and 1 base at J, with 22 bases between. CDR1 and CDR2 (germline): SEHNR, FQNEAQ (reference sequence). The CDR3 length is 17 residues. CDR3 nucleotide sequence: TGTGCCAGCAGTCCACCCCTCCGGGGCAAAAAGTCCTACGAGCAGTACTTC. Amino acid sequence: CASSPPLRGKKSYEQYF.

This rearrangement joins TRBV9 to TRBJ2-5; no definite D call. The CDR3 is 14 amino acids. The V end lost 1 base, the J end lost 2 bases, and 9 bases lay between the germline ends. The germline gives CDR1 SGDLS, CDR2 YYNGEE. CDR3 loop: CASSVNPEQETQYF. The DNA of the CDR3 is TGTGCCAGCAGCGTAAATCCCGAGCAAGAGACCCAGTACTTC.

This chain joins TRBV9 and TRBJ1-1; D remains unclear. V lost 4 bases and J 7 bases, leaving 17 bases between the germline ends. The V gene's germline CDR1 is SGDLS and CDR2 YYNGEE. The CDR3 totals 14 residues. For the CDR3, the DNA is TGTGCCAGCAGCTTTTCGACTGAAAACGGTGAAGCTTTCTTT. It yields the protein CASSFSTENGEAFF.

The sample holds one count of this clone. The chain employs TRBV10-1 and TRBJ2-2; D possibly corresponds to TRBD1 (5 bases). Germline V gene lookup returns CDR1 WNHNN and CDR2 SYGVQD (reference sequence). V shed 2 bases and J shed 6 bases, with 10 bases lying between them. This CDR3 has 14 amino acids. The CDR3 is CASSEARAAGELFF. The CDR3 nucleotides read TGCGCCAGCAGTGAGGCCAGGGCGGCCGGGGAGCTGTTTTTT.

The gene calls are TRBV30 and TRBJ1-2; D call uncertain. The CDR3 is 15 amino acids. V lost 4 bases to trimming and J lost 0 bases, with 15 bases between them. From germline, CDR1 is GTSNPN and CDR2 SVGIG (reference sequence). DNA of the CDR3: TGTGCCTGGATCAATCGTGGAGAAGCTAACTATGGCTACACCTTC. Translation gives CAWINRGEANYGYTF.

The V gene is TRBV10-3, the J gene TRBJ1-6; TRBD1 might be the D (5 bases). The germline V gene encodes CDR1 ENHRY and CDR2 SYGVKD. The CDR3 runs 14 residues. V was pared by 1 base and J by 10 bases, with 11 bases between. CDR3 sequence: CAISELPGNSPLHF. CDR3 in DNA: TGTGCCATCAGTGAGTTACCAGGGAACTCACCCCTCCACTTT.

The chain joins TRBV11-3 to TRBJ2-7, with 7 bases that match TRBD2. In germline, CDR1 is SGHNT, CDR2 YENEEA. The J segment lost 7 bases and the V segment lost 5 bases, leaving 17 bases of the junction unmatched. This CDR3 is 16 amino acids long. CDR3 residues: CASSPASGANIWEQYF. In nucleotides, the CDR3 is TGTGCCAGCAGCCCGGCGAGCGGGGCCAACATATGGGAGCAGTACTTC.

The rearrangement uses TRBV9 and TRBJ1-4; possibly TRBD1 for D (5 bases). The V gene's germline CDR1 is SGDLS and CDR2 YYNGEE. With 0 bases removed from V and 0 bases from J, the gap between germline ends came to 9 bases. The length of the CDR3 is 16 residues. CDR3 residues: CASSVDPGATNEKLFF. In DNA form, the CDR3 reads TGTGCCAGCAGCGTAGACCCGGGGGCAACTAATGAAAAACTGTTTTTT.

The V gene is TRBV18, the J gene TRBJ2-4; 11 bases are a match to TRBD1. V shed 6 bases and J 0 bases; nucleotides not matched to a gene: 13. Germline CDR1 reads KGHSH; CDR2 reads LQKENI. This CDR3 region has 19 residues. Here the CDR3 DNA reads TGTGCCAGCTCCCGGACAGGGGGCGGCAGTTCACTAGCCAAAAACATTCAGTACTTC. This codes for CASSRTGGGSSLAKNIQYF.

The chain employs TRBV29-1 and TRBJ2-7; D is unresolved. V lost 3 bases and J lost 3, with 6 bases in between. CDR1 and CDR2 from the germline V gene are SQVTM and ANQGSEA. This CDR3 comprises 11 residues. The CDR3 DNA reads as TGCAGCGTTGATTTGGACTACGAGCAGTACTTC. Its protein product is CSVDLDYEQYF.

CDR3 DNA: TGTGCCAGCAGGGAATCCGGGACAGGGTACAATGAGCAGTTCTTC. Protein: CASRESGTGYNEQFF. This rearrangement joins TRBV3-1 (or the pseudogene TRBV3-2) to TRBJ2-1; 9 positions match TRBD1. V lost 6 bases and J lost 4; bases outside the gene matches: 7. The CDR3 is made up of 15 amino acids. CDR1 and CDR2 from the germline V gene are LGHDT and YNNKEL (reference sequence).

Worth noting for this clone: In the same sample, other DNA sequences code for this CDR3. This chain links TRBV6-5 with TRBJ1-2; 11 bases are shared with TRBD1. With 0 bases clipped from V and 4 bases from J, the junction kept 4 bases outside the gene matches. CDR1 is MNHEY, CDR2 SVGAGI, per germline. This CDR3 has 16 amino acids. The CDR3 protein is CASSYSRTGGGYGYTF. As DNA, the CDR3 is TGTGCCAGCAGTTACTCTCGGACAGGGGGCGGCTATGGCTACACCTTC.

A word on this clone: The sample carries other DNA sequences with the same CDR3. V gene TRBV5-6 combines with J gene TRBJ2-7; a weak D match, TRBD1 (6 bases). The CDR3 runs to 13 residues. The V gene lost 5 bases and the J gene lost 1 base, with 10 bases spanning the gap. The germline V gene encodes CDR1 SGHDT and CDR2 YYEEEE. CDR3 sequence (DNA): TGTGCCAGCAGTTACGGACAGTCCTACGAGCAGTACTTC. Its translation: CASSYGQSYEQYF.

This clone was observed a few times. The chain uses TRBV19 and TRBJ1-2; the D is unclear. CDR1 is LNHDA, CDR2 SQIVND, per germline (reference sequence). The CDR3 length is 13 residues. Deletions cut 3 bases from V and 4 bases from J, with 9 bases between. CDR3 sequence (DNA): TGTGCCAGTAGTATGCCGGTCAGCTATGGCTACACCTTC. Translating it yields CASSMPVSYGYTF.

V is TRBV21-1 and J is TRBJ2-7. TRBV21-1 is tagged as a pseudogene. This CDR3 contains 14 residues. CDR3 coding DNA: TGTGCCAGCAGCAGGAATAAGGGACCGTGGGAGCAGTACTTC. It codes for CASSRNKGPWEQYF.

The J gene is TRBJ2-5, the V gene TRBV4-2, with 9 bases lining up with TRBD2. This CDR3 region has 16 residues. The germline V gene has CDR1 LGHNA and CDR2 YNFKEQ. J lost 4 bases, V lost 1 base, and 7 bases had no gene match. This CDR3 reads CASSQALAGKRETQYF. CDR3 coding DNA: TGTGCCAGCAGCCAAGCGCTAGCGGGGAAAAGAGAGACCCAGTACTTC.

A remark on this clone: This CDR3 is also generated by other DNA sequences in the sample. The chain couples TRBV18 to TRBJ2-5; D possibly corresponds to TRBD1 (5 bases). Germline CDR1 KGHSH, CDR2 LQKENI. Trimming shortened V by 1 base and J by 3 bases, and 6 bases separated the two germline ends. The CDR3 extends over 13 amino acids. CDR3 loop: CASSPRREETQYF. The DNA of the CDR3 is TGTGCCAGCTCACCACGCAGGGAAGAGACCCAGTACTTC.

This chain joins TRBV10-3 and TRBJ1-1, with D perhaps matching TRBD1 (5 bases). The CDR3 totals 14 residues. CDR1 and CDR2 from the germline V gene are ENHRY and SYGVKD. Trimming left V 3 bases short and J 4 bases short, with 12 bases between. The CDR3 reads CAISDRGGFTEAFF. The CDR3 DNA follows: TGTGCCATCAGTGATCGGGGGGGATTCACTGAAGCTTTCTTT.

CDR3 DNA sequence: TGTGCCAGTAGTATATTACCGGGAACAGGGTCCTATGGCTACACCTTC. It yields the protein CASSILPGTGSYGYTF. The genes are TRBV19 and TRBJ1-2, with D perhaps matching TRBD1 (6 bases). V lost 2 bases to trimming and J lost 4 bases, with 17 bases between them. There are 16 residues in the CDR3. CDR1 and CDR2 from the germline V gene are LNHDA and SQIVND (reference sequence).

In its sample, this clone was seen once. This chain links TRBV6-2 or TRBV6-3 with TRBJ2-3; D remains ambiguous. Trimming removed 4 bases from V and 2 bases from J, with 4 bases in between. This CDR3 region has 12 residues. Germline assignment: CDR1 MNHEY and CDR2 SVGEGT. For the CDR3, the DNA is TGTGCCAGCAGTTCATACACAGATACGCAGTATTTT. Its translation is CASSSYTDTQYF.

The rearrangement joins TRBV5-6 to TRBJ2-1, with D perhaps matching TRBD1 (6 bases). The CDR3 has 16 amino acids. Trimming took off 1 base at V and 0 bases at J, with 11 bases between the two ends. Per germline, CDR1 SGHDT and CDR2 YYEEEE. CDR3: CASSLFTGSSYNEQFF. CDR3 in DNA: TGTGCCAGCAGCTTGTTTACAGGGAGCTCCTACAATGAGCAGTTCTTC.

This clone occurred a few times. This chain connects TRBV7-8 to TRBJ2-2; 11 bases fit TRBD2. This CDR3 has 16 amino acids. From germline, CDR1 is SGHVS and CDR2 FQNEAQ. The V and J ends lost 5 bases and 3 bases, in that order; junction bases with no gene match: 5. As DNA, the CDR3 is TGTGCCAGCAGCCTGATAGCGGGGGGGGACACCGGGGAGCTGTTTTTT. Amino acid sequence: CASSLIAGGDTGELFF.

The chain combines TRBV6-5 with TRBJ2-3, with TRBD1 as a possible D gene (6 bases). CDR1 is MNHEY, CDR2 SVGAGI, per germline. The CDR3 has 14 residues. Trimming took off 5 bases at V and 4 bases at J, with 13 bases between the two ends. The CDR3 sequence: CASSIRRQADTQYF. The CDR3 DNA follows: TGTGCCAGCAGTATTCGTCGACAGGCAGATACGCAGTATTTT.

The J gene is TRBJ2-1, the V gene TRBV5-1; 10 nucleotides align to TRBD1. CDR3 size: 15 residues. Germline V gives CDR1 SGHRS, CDR2 YFSETQ. With V trimmed by 4 bases and J by 3 bases, 4 bases remained unmatched. CDR3 DNA: TGCGCCAGCAGCGCGGGGACAGGGGACTACAATGAGCAGTTCTTC. Residues: CASSAGTGDYNEQFF.

The chain couples TRBV13 to TRBJ1-1; D uncertain. Germline CDR1 reads PRHDT; CDR2 reads FYEKMQ (reference sequence). V was pared by 2 bases and J by 2 bases, with 6 bases between. There are 13 residues in the CDR3. The CDR3 DNA reads as TGTGCCAGCAGCTTAATGTCCAACACTGAAGCTTTCTTT. This encodes CASSLMSNTEAFF. Looking up the rest from reference TRBV13 and TRBJ1-1 gives the full variable domain: AAGVIQSPRHLIKEKRETATLKCYPIPRHDTVYWYQQGPGQDPQFLISFYEKMQSDKGSIPDRFSAQQFSDYHSELNMSSLELGDSALYFCASSLMSNTEAFFGQGTRLTVV.

This clone was seen only once. V is TRBV6-2 or TRBV6-3 and J is TRBJ2-3; TRBD2 aligns across 10 bases. V lost 5 bases and J lost 8; bases outside the gene matches: 13. This CDR3 has 16 amino acids. The germline V gene encodes CDR1 MNHEY and CDR2 SVGEGT. The CDR3, as DNA: TGTGCCAGCAGTCTTGGTGTGAGCGGGGGGGCAGGTACGCAGTATTTT. As protein: CASSLGVSGGAGTQYF.

The chain couples TRBV28 to TRBJ1-1; D gene unclear. Trimming pared 6 bases from V and 0 bases from J, leaving 14 bases between. The CDR3 has 15 amino acids. The germline CDR1 and CDR2 sequences are MDHEN and SYDVKM. CDR3 bases: TGTGCCAGCAGCCCCCCGAGAGAAGTGAACACTGAAGCTTTCTTT. This translates into CASSPPREVNTEAFF.

The genes are TRBV27 and TRBJ2-3; tentatively, D is TRBD1 or TRBD2 (6 bases each). CDR3 length equals 15 residues. The germline gives CDR1 MNHEY, CDR2 SMNVEV (reference sequence). V lost 7 bases and J lost 0, with 14 bases in between. CDR3 coding DNA: TGTGCCAGCATGCGTTTGGGGGGCAGCACAGATACGCAGTATTTT. Protein product: CASMRLGGSTDTQYF.